Listed below are T cell receptor beta chains from one sample, sequenced in a study of vaccination and CD4 T cells after COVID-19. Their target antigens are unknown. TCRdb analysed the PCR reads with MiXCR anew, one entry per CDR3 protein. The sample shows under 25,000 distinct CDR3 sequences, around 50% of them seen only once. The material sequenced was CD4+ T cells from blood, cultured in vitro. The receptor source for this set is a human donor who had recovered from COVID-19. Both conserved end residues are part of each CDR3. The order of the fields is V gene, D gene, CDR3 length, clone size, J gene, CDR3 protein, CDR3 DNA. D genes are given only for firm matches. Clone size appears in some rows only: once, few, many, or a class for an expanded clone.

>TRBV20-1|TRBD2|14|-|TRBJ2-7
CSASPSGRMGEQYF
TGCAGTGCAAGCCCTAGCGGGAGAATGGGAGAGCAGTACTTC
>TRBV6-2/TRBV6-3|-|14|-|TRBJ1-3
CASSPDSLGNTIYF
TGTGCCAGCAGCCCGGACAGCCTTGGAAACACCATATATTTT
>TRBV6-1|TRBD2|15|-|TRBJ2-1
CASKRSLAVGNEQFF
TGTGCCAGCAAAAGAAGCCTAGCGGTAGGGAATGAGCAGTTCTTC
>TRBV20-1|TRBD1|12|-|TRBJ2-7
CSSYRGSYEQYF
TGCAGTTCCTACAGGGGTTCCTACGAGCAGTACTTC
>TRBV5-4|TRBD1|15|-|TRBJ1-1
CASSKRSGGHTEAFF
TGTGCCAGCAGCAAGCGCTCAGGGGGCCATACTGAAGCTTTCTTT
>TRBV20-1|-|13|-|TRBJ2-7
CSAREVLEQEQYF
TGCAGTGCTAGAGAGGTTTTGGAGCAGGAGCAGTACTTC
>TRBV11-2|-|14|few|TRBJ2-5
CASSPRLWGETQYF
TGTGCCAGCAGCCCGAGGTTGTGGGGAGAGACCCAGTACTTC
>TRBV6-1|TRBD1|15|few|TRBJ1-6
CASGRDRVVGVPLHF
TGTGCCAGCGGAAGGGACAGGGTAGTGGGAGTGCCCCTCCACTTT
>TRBV7-9|TRBD1|17|-|TRBJ1-1
CAIQAFGDRAGGTEAFF
TGTGCCATCCAAGCTTTTGGGGACAGGGCCGGAGGCACTGAAGCTTTCTTT
>TRBV28|TRBD1|15|-|TRBJ1-1
CASWSYRGPNTEAFF
TGTGCCAGCTGGTCGTACAGGGGGCCGAACACTGAAGCTTTCTTT
>TRBV20-1|-|13|once|TRBJ1-1
CSARAQTQGEAFF
TGCAGTGCTAGAGCTCAGACTCAGGGCGAAGCTTTCTTT
>TRBV11-3|-|15|few|TRBJ2-5
CVSSRARDGQETQYF
TGTGTCAGCTCTCGGGCCCGGGACGGACAAGAGACCCAGTACTTC
>TRBV24-1|-|12|-|TRBJ2-1
CATSRDINEQFF
TGTGCCACCAGTCGCGATATAAATGAGCAGTTCTTC
>TRBV18|TRBD2|15|once|TRBJ2-1
CASSTRTSLGNEQFF
TGTGCCAGCTCAACGCGGACTAGCCTGGGTAATGAGCAGTTCTTC
>TRBV15|TRBD1|14|-|TRBJ2-7
CATSRDRGRNEQYF
TGTGCCACCAGCCGGGACAGGGGGCGGAACGAGCAGTACTTC
>TRBV12-3/TRBV12-4|-|16|-|TRBJ2-3
CASSPQNTLITDTQYF
TGTGCCAGCAGCCCGCAGAACACTCTAATCACAGATACGCAGTATTTT
>TRBV18|TRBD1|15|-|TRBJ1-2
CASSPVSGTGYGYTF
TGTGCCAGCTCACCCGTCTCCGGGACAGGGTATGGCTACACCTTC
>TRBV10-3|TRBD1|16|-|TRBJ1-5
CAISEGTGLGNQPQHF
TGTGCCATCAGTGAAGGGACAGGATTGGGCAATCAGCCCCAGCATTTT
>TRBV7-2|-|17|-|TRBJ2-5
CASSPKSRSAVQETQYF
TGTGCCAGCAGCCCCAAGTCCCGATCGGCGGTCCAAGAGACCCAGTACTTC
>TRBV19|TRBD1|15|-|TRBJ2-3
CASSGARGGLDTQYF
TGTGCCAGTAGTGGCGCCCGAGGGGGCTTAGATACGCAGTATTTT
>TRBV5-1|-|15|-|TRBJ1-1
CASSDPGGGDTEAFF
TGCGCCAGCAGCGACCCCGGGGGGGGAGATACTGAAGCTTTCTTT
>TRBV12-3/TRBV12-4|-|14|few|TRBJ2-2
CASSWVPDTGELFF
TGTGCCAGCAGTTGGGTCCCTGACACCGGGGAGCTGTTTTTT
>TRBV7-9|-|17|-|TRBJ2-1
CASASKPGSSSYNEQFF
TGTGCCAGCGCTAGTAAACCGGGATCAAGCTCCTACAATGAGCAGTTCTTC
>TRBV11-2|TRBD1|16|-|TRBJ2-3
CASSLGRTGGADTQYF
TGTGCCAGCAGCTTAGGGAGGACAGGGGGCGCAGATACGCAGTATTTT
>TRBV28|TRBD1|17|-|TRBJ1-1
CASSPSGGWAMNTEAFF
TGTGCCAGCAGCCCCTCAGGGGGCTGGGCCATGAACACTGAAGCTTTCTTT
>TRBV4-3|-|14|-|TRBJ1-2
CASSRVGGSYGYTF
TGCGCCAGCAGCCGGGTGGGGGGAAGCTATGGCTACACCTTC
>TRBV5-1|-|14|-|TRBJ1-2
CASSYTGTNYGYTF
TGCGCCAGCAGTTACACAGGGACTAACTATGGCTACACCTTC
>TRBV21-1|-|12|few|TRBJ1-1
CASSKAPGDAFF
TGTGCCAGCAGCAAGGCCCCCGGCGATGCTTTCTTT
>TRBV21-1|-|17|few|TRBJ1-1
CASSTRYRLAGITEAFF
TGTGCCAGCAGCACACGATACAGGCTTGCGGGGATCACTGAAGCTTTCTTT
>TRBV19|TRBD1|15|few|TRBJ1-5
CASSMRQGINQPQHF
TGTGCCAGTAGTATGCGACAGGGGATCAATCAGCCCCAGCATTTT
>TRBV20-1|-|15|few|TRBJ2-7
CSARDPASNPYEQYF
TGCAGTGCTAGAGATCCGGCTAGCAATCCCTACGAGCAGTACTTC
>TRBV10-1|-|13|few|TRBJ2-5
CASSESSIGTQYF
TGCGCCAGCAGTGAGTCCAGTATTGGGACCCAGTACTTC
>TRBV27|TRBD2|15|-|TRBJ2-1
CASSSLAGGSYEQFF
TGTGCCAGCAGTTCACTAGCGGGAGGTAGCTATGAGCAGTTCTTC
>TRBV10-1|TRBD2|15|few|TRBJ2-5
CASSQRAGARETQYF
TGCGCCAGCTCTCAGAGAGCGGGAGCTCGAGAGACCCAGTACTTC
>TRBV27|-|14|few|TRBJ2-2
CASSSVENTGELFF
TGTGCCAGCAGTTCGGTTGAGAACACCGGGGAGCTGTTTTTT